A single sample gave rise to the 3 T cell receptor beta chains below, sequenced in a study of blood T cell repertoires in COVID-19. Using immunoSEQ multiplex PCR, the repertoire was profiled, and TCRdb retains in-frame clones only, with some absent. The data hold tens of thousands of clones, with 70% to 80% observed a single time. The specimen sequenced was peripheral blood. The receptors originated from a woman of 80 years or more with acute or convalescent COVID-19.

V and J are TRBV19 and TRBJ2-7; the D gene is possibly TRBD2 (6 bases). In germline, CDR1 is LNHDA, CDR2 SQIVND (reference sequence). The CDR3 contains 14 residues. V lost 8 bases, J lost 1 base, and 15 bases lay in between. CDR3: CASSRGTGSYEQYF. In nucleotides, the CDR3 is TGTGCCAGTTCACGGGGGACGGGTTCCTACGAGCAGTACTTC.

This rearrangement joins TRBV30 to TRBJ1-5; the D gene is possibly TRBD1 (6 bases). V was trimmed by 2 bases and J by 0 bases, leaving 11 bases between them. CDR1 and CDR2 from the germline V gene are GTSNPN and SVGIG (reference sequence). The length of the CDR3 is 15 residues. The CDR3 loop reads CAWSPGHHSNQPQHF. The CDR3 bases are TGTGCCTGGAGTCCGGGACATCATAGCAATCAGCCCCAGCATTTT.

This chain uses TRBV6-6 with TRBJ1-1, with D uncertain. V lost 7 bases and J lost 6, with 15 bases in between. Germline assignment: CDR1 MNHNY and CDR2 SVGAGI (reference sequence). The CDR3 is 13 residues long. CDR3: CASILTPGAEAFF. For the CDR3, the DNA is TGTGCCAGCATACTAACTCCGGGAGCTGAAGCTTTCTTT.